Below, one TCR beta chain is given with its context. No antigen is known for it. This sample is drawn from a study of cytomegalovirus exposure and HLA in healthy donors. The CDR3 loop spans 14 amino acids. J lost 3 bases, V lost 5 bases, and 7 bases had no gene match. The germline CDR1 and CDR2 sequences are SQVTM and ANQGSEA. 13 Jbeta primers and 60 Vbeta primers were used for the PCR. The repertoire was sequenced with immunoSEQ multiplex PCR; TCRdb's copy has only in-frame clones and lacks some. This sample has under 150,000 clones, with approximately 73% found just once. The study, taken as a whole, reports: Overall, approximately 150 TCR beta chains were annotated as cytomegalovirus-associated.

This clonotype originated in a woman aged 35 to 49 in good health and CMV-seronegative. V and J are TRBV29-1 and TRBJ1-1; 9 nucleotides line up with TRBD1. The specimen was PBMCs. CDR3 coding DNA: TGCAGCGTTACTACTAGACAGGGGGACACTGAAGCTTTCTTT. This translates into CSVTTRQGDTEAFF.